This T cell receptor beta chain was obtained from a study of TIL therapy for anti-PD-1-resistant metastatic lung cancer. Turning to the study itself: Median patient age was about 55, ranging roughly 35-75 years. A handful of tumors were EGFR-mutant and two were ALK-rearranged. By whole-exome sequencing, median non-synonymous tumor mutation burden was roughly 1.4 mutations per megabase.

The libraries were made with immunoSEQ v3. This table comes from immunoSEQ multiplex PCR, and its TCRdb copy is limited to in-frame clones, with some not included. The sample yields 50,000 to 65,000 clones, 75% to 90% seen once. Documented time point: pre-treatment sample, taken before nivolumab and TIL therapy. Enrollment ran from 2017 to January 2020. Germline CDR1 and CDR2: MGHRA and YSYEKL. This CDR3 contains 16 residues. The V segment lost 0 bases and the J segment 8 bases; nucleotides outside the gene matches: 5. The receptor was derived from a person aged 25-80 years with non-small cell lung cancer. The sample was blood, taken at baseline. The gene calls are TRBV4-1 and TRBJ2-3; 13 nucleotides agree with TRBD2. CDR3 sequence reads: CASSQDLTSGRGTQYF. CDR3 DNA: TGCGCCAGCAGCCAAGATTTAACTAGCGGGAGGGGTACGCAGTATTTT.